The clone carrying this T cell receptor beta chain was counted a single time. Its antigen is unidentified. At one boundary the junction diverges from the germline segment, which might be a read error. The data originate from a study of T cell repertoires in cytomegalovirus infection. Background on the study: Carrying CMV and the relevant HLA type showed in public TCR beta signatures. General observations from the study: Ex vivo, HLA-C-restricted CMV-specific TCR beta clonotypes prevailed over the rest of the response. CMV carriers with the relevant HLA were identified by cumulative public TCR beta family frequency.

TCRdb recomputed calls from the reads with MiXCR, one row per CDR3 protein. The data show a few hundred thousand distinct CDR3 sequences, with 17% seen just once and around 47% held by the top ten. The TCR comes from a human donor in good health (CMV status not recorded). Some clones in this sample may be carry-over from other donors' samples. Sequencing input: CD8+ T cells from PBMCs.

The CDR3 DNA sequence: TGTGCCAGCAGCTTAACAGGGAGCTACAAGCAGTACTTC. Its translation: CASSLTGSYKQYF. The genes are TRBV7-6 and TRBJ2-7, with D maybe TRBD1 (6 bases). The CDR3 contains 13 residues. Germline assignment: CDR1 SGHVS and CDR2 FNYEAQ.